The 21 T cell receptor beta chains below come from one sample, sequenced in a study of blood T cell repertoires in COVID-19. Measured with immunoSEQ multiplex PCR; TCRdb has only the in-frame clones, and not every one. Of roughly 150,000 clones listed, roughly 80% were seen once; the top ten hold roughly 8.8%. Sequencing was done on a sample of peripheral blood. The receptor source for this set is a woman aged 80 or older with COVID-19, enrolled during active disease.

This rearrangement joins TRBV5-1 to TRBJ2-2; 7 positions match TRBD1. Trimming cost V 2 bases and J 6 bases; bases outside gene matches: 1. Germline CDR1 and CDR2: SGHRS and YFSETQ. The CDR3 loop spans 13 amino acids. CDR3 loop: CASSLTGAGELFF. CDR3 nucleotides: TGCGCCAGCAGCTTAACAGGGGCCGGGGAGCTGTTTTTT.

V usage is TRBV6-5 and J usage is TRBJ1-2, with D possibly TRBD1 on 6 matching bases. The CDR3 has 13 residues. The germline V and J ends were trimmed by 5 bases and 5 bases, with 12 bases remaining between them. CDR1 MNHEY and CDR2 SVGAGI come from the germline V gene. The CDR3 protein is CASSRQETYGYTF. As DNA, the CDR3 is TGTGCCAGCAGTAGACAGGAAACTTATGGCTACACCTTC.

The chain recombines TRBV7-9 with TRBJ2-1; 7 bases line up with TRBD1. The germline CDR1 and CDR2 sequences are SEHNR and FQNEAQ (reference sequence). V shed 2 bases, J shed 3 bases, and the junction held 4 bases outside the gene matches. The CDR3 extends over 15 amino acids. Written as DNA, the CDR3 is TGTGCCAGCAGCTTAAGGGCAGGGGGCTACAATGAGCAGTTCTTC. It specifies CASSLRAGGYNEQFF.

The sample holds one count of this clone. The CDR3 DNA reads TGTGCCAGTAGTTCCCCCCGGGGAAGGGATCGTGAAAAACTGTTTTTT. Protein: CASSSPRGRDREKLFF. The genes are TRBV19 and TRBJ1-4; D not certain. V was cut by 5 bases and J by 7 bases, with 20 bases left in between. Per germline, CDR1 LNHDA and CDR2 SQIVND (reference sequence). The CDR3 length is 16 residues.

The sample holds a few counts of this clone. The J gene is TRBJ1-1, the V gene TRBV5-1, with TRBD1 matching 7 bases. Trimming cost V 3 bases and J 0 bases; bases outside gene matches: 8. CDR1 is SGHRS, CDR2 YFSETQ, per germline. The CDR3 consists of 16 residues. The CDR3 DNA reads TGCGCCAGCAGCTCACAGGGGACCCACATGAACACTGAAGCTTTCTTT. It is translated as CASSSQGTHMNTEAFF.

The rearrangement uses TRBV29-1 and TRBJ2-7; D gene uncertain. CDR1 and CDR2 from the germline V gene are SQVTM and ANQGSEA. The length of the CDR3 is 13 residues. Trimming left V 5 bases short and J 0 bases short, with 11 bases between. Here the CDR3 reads CSVSTYLSYEQYF. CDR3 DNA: TGCAGCGTTTCGACATATCTCTCCTACGAGCAGTACTTC.

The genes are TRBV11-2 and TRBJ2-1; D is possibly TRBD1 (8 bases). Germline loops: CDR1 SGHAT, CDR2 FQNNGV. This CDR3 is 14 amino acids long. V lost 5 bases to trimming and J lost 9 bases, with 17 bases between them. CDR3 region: CASSEYRGGGEQFF. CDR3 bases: TGTGCCAGCAGCGAGTACAGGGGGGGAGGTGAGCAGTTCTTC.

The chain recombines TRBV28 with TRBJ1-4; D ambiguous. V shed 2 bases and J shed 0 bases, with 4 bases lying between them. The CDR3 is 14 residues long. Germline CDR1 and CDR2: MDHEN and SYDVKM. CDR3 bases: TGTGCCAGCAGTTTAGTAACAACTAATGAAAAACTGTTTTTT. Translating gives CASSLVTTNEKLFF.

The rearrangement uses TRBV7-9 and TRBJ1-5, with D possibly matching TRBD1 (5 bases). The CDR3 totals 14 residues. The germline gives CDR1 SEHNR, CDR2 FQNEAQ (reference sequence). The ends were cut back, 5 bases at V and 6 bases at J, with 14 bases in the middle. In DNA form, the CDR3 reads TGTGCCAGCAGCCCCGGGGGAGGGTCTCAGCCCCAGCATTTT. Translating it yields CASSPGGGSQPQHF.

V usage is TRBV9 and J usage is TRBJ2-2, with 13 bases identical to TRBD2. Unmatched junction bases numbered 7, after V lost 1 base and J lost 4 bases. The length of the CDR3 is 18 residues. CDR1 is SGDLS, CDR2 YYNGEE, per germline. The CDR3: CASSVSPTSGGVTGELFF. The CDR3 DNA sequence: TGTGCCAGCAGCGTATCCCCAACTAGCGGGGGGGTCACCGGGGAGCTGTTTTTT.

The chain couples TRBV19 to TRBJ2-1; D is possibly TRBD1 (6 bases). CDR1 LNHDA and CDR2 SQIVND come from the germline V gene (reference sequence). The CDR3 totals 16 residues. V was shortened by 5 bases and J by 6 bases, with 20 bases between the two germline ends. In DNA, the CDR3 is TGTGCCAGTAGTCCCGAGGGGGTCCTACTGGGCAATGAGCAGTTCTTC. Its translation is CASSPEGVLLGNEQFF.

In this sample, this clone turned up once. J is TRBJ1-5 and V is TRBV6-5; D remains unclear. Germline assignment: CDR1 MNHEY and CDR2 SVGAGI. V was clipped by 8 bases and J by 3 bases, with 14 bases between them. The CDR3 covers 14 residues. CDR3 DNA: TGTGCCAGCGGAGCGACGGACTACAATCAGCCCCAGCATTTT. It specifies CASGATDYNQPQHF.

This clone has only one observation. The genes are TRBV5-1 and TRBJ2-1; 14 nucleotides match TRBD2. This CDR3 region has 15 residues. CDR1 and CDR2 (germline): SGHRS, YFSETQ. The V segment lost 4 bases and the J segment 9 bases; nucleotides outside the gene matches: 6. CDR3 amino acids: CASSPTSGGAAEQFF. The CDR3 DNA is TGCGCCAGCAGCCCGACTAGCGGGGGGGCCGCTGAGCAGTTCTTC.

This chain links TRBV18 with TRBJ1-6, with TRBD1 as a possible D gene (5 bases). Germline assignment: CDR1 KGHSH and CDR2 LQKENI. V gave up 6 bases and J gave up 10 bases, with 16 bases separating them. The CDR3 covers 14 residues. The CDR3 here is CASSLGGLYSPLHF. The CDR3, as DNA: TGTGCCAGCTCTCTCGGGGGGTTATACTCACCCCTCCACTTT.

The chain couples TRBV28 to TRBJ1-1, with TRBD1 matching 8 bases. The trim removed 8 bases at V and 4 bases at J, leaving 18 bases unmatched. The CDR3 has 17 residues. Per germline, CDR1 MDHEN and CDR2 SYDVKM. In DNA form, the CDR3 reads TGTGCCAGCTCCGCGGCAGGGGGCGTCTGGTTGGTCACTGAAGCTTTCTTT. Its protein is CASSAAGGVWLVTEAFF.

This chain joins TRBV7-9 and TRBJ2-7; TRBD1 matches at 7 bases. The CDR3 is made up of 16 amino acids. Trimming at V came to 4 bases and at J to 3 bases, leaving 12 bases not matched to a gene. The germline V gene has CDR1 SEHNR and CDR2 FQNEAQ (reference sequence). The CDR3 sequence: CASSSRRQGPSYEQYF. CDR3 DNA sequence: TGTGCCAGCAGCTCCCGAAGACAGGGACCTAGCTACGAGCAGTACTTC.

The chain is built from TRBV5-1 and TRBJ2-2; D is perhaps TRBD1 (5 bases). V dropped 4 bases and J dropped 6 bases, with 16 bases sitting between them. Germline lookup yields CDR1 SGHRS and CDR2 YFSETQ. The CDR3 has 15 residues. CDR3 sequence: CASSDGQGVAGELFF. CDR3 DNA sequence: TGCGCCAGCAGCGACGGACAAGGGGTCGCCGGGGAGCTGTTTTTT. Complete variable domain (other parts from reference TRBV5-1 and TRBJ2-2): KAGVTQTPRYLIKTRGQQVTLSCSPISGHRSVSWYQQTPGQGLQFLFEYFSETQRNKGNFPGRFSGRQFSNSRSEMNVSTLELGDSALYLCASSDGQGVAGELFFGEGSRLTVL.

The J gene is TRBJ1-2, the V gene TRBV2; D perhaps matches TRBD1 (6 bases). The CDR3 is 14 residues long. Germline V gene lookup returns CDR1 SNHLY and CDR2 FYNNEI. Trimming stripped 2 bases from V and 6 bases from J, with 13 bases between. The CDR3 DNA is TGTGCCAGCAGTGAACTGGGCAGGGGTGATGGCTACACCTTC. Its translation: CASSELGRGDGYTF. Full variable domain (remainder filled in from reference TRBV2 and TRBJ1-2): EPEVTQTPSHQVTQMGQEVILRCVPISNHLYFYWYRQILGQKVEFLVSFYNNEISEKSEIFDDQFSVERPDGSNFTLKIRSTKLEDSAMYFCASSELGRGDGYTFGSGTRLTVV.

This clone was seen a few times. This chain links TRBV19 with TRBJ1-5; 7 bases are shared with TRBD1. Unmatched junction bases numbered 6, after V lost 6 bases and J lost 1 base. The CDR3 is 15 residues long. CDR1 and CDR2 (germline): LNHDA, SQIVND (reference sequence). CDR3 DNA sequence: TGTGCCAGTAGGGTCGACAGGGTAAGCAATCAGCCCCAGCATTTT. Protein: CASRVDRVSNQPQHF.

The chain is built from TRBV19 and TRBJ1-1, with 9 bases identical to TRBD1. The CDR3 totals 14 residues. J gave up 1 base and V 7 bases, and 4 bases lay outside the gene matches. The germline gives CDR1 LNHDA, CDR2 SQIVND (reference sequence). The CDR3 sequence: CASKRDRENTEAFF. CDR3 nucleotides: TGTGCCAGTAAAAGGGACAGGGAGAACACTGAAGCTTTCTTT.

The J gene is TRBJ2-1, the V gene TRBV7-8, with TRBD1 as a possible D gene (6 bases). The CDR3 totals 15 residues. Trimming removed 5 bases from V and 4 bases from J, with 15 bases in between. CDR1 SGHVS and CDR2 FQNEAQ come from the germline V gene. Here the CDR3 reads CASSLTGTRYNEQFF. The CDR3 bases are TGTGCCAGCAGCCTGACCGGGACACGTTACAATGAGCAGTTCTTC.